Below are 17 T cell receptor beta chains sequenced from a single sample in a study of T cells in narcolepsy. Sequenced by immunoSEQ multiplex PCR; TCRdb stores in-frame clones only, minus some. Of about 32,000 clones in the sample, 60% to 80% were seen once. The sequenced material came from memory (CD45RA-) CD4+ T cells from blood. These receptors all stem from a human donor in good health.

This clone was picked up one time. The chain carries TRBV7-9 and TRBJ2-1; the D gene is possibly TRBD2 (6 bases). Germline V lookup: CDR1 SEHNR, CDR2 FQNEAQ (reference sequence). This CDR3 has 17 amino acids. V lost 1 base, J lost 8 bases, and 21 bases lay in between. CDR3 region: CASSLGRLGLFGDEQFF. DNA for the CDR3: TGTGCCAGCAGCTTAGGGAGGTTGGGACTGTTTGGGGATGAGCAGTTCTTC.

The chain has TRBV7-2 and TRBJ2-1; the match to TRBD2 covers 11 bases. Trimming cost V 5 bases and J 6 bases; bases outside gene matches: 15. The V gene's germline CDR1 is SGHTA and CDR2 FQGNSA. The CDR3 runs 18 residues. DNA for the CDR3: TGTGCCAGCAGCCAGTTATCGACGGTAGCGGGAGGGGGCAATGAGCAGTTCTTC. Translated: CASSQLSTVAGGGNEQFF.

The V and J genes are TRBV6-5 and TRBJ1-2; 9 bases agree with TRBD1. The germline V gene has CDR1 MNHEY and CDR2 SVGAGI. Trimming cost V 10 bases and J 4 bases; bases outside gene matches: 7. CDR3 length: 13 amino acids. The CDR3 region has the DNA TGTGCCATAGGATCGACAGGGGGCTATGGCTACACCTTC. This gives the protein CAIGSTGGYGYTF.

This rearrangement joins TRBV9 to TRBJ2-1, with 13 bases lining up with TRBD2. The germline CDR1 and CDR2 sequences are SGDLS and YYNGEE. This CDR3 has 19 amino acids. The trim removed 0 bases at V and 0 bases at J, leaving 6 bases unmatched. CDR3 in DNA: TGTGCCAGCAGCGTAGACGGGACTAGCGGGACTAGCTCCTACAATGAGCAGTTCTTC. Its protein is CASSVDGTSGTSSYNEQFF. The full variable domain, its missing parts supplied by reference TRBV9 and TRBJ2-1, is DSGVTQTPKHLITATGQRVTLRCSPRSGDLSVYWYQQSLDQGLQFLIQYYNGEERAKGNILERFSAQQFPDLHSELNLSSLELGDSALYFCASSVDGTSGTSSYNEQFFGPGTRLTVL.

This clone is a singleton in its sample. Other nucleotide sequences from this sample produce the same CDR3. In DNA, the CDR3 is TGTGCCAGCAGTGAATTGAGGGGGAACACTGAAGCTTTCTTT. This gives the protein CASSELRGNTEAFF. The gene calls are TRBV6-1 and TRBJ1-1, with D perhaps TRBD1 (5 bases). The germline CDR1 and CDR2 sequences are MNHNS and SASEGT. The CDR3 totals 14 residues. Deletions cut 2 bases from V and 1 base from J, with 8 bases between.

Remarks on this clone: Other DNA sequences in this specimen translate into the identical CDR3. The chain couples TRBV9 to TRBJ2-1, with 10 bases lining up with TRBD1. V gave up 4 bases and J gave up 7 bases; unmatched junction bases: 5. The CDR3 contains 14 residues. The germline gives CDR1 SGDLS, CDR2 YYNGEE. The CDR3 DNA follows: TGTGCCAGCAGCCCGGGACAGGGGAGAAATGAGCAGTTCTTC. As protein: CASSPGQGRNEQFF.

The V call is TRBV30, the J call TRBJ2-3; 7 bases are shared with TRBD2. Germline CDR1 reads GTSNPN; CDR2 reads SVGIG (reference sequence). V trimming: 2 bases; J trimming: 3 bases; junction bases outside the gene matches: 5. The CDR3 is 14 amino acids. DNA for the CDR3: TGTGCCTGGAGTCCAGCGGGGATAACAGATACGCAGTATTTT. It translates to CAWSPAGITDTQYF.

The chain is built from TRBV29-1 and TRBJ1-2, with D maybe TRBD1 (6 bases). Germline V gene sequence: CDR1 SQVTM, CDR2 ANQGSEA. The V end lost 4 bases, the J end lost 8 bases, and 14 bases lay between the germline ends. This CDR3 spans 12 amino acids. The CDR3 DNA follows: TGCAGCGTTGTGAGGGATCAGGGGGGCTACACCTTC. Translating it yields CSVVRDQGGYTF. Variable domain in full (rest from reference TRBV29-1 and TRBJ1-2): SAVISQKPSRDICQRGTSLTIQCQVDSQVTMMFWYRQQPGQSLTLIATANQGSEATYESGFVIDKFPISRPNLTFSTLTVSNMSPEDSSIYLCSVVRDQGGYTFGSGTRLTVV.

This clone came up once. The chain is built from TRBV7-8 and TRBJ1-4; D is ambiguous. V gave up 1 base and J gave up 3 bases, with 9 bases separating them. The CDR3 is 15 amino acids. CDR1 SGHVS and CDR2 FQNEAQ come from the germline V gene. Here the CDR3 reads CASSLERISNEKLFF. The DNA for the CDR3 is TGTGCCAGCAGCTTAGAACGCATATCTAATGAAAAACTGTTTTTT.

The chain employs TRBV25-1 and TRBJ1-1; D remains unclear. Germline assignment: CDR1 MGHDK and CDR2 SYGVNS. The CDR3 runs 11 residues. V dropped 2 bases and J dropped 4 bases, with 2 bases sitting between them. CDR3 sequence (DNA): TGTGCCAGCAGTGAAGCCACTGAAGCTTTCTTT. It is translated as CASSEATEAFF.

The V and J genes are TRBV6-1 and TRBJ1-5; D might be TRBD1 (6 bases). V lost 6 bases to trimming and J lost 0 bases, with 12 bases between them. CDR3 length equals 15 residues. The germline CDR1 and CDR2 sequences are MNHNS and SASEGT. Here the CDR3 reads CASRLNRDSNQPQHF. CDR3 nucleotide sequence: TGTGCCAGCAGGCTGAACAGGGATAGCAATCAGCCCCAGCATTTT.

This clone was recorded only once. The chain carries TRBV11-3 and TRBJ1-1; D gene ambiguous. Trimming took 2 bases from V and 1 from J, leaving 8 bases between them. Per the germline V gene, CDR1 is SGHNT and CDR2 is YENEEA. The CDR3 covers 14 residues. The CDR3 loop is CASSLNQANTEAFF. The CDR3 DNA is TGTGCCAGCAGCTTAAATCAAGCGAACACTGAAGCTTTCTTT.

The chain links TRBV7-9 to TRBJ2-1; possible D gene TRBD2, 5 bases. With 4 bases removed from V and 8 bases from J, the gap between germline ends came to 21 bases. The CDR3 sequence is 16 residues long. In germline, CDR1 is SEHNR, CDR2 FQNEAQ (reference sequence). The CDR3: CASSSNLRVYGDEQFF. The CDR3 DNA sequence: TGTGCCAGCAGCTCTAACTTGCGGGTCTACGGCGATGAGCAGTTCTTC.

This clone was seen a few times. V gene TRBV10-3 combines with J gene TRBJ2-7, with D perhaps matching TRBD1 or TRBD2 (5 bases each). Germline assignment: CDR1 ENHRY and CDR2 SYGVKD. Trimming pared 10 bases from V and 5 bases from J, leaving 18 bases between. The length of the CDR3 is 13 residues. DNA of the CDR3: TGTGCCACCCTGGGGGACGAGAACGACGAGCAGTACTTC. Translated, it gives CATLGDENDEQYF.

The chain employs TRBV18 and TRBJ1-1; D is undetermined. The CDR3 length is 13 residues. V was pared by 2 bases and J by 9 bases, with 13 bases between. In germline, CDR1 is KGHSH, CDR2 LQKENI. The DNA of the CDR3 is TGTGCCAGCTCACCATCCACCGGGGAGAAAGCTTTCTTT. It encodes CASSPSTGEKAFF.

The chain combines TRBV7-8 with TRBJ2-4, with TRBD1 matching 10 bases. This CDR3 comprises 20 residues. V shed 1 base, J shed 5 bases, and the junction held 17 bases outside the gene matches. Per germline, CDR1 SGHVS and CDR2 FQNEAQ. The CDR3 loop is CASSLGMILTGTGEENIQYF. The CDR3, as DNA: TGTGCCAGCAGCTTAGGGATGATACTAACCGGGACAGGGGAGGAAAACATTCAGTACTTC.

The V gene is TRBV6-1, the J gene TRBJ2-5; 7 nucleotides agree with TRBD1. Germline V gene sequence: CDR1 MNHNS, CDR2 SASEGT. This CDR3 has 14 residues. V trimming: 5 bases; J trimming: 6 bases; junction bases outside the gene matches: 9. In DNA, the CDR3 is TGTGCCAGCAGTAGGGACAGCAGTAAGAAGACCCAGTACTTC. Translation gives CASSRDSSKKTQYF.